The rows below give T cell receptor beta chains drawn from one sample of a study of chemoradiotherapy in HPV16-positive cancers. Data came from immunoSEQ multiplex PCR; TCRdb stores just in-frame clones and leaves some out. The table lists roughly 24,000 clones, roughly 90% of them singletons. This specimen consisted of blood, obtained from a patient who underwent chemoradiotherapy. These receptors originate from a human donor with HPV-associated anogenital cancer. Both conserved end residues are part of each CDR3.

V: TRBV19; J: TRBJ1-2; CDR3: CASSMWTGGKQGYGYTF
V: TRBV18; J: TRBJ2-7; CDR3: CASSVGHFSTYEQYF
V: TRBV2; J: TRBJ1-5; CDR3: CASVTHSNQPQHF
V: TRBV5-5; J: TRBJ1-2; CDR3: CASSSDRVIIYGYTF
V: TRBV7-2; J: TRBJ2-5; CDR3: CASSLGGAGGQETQYF
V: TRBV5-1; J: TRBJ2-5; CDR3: CASSADRQETQYF
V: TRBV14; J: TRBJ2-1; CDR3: CASSQDRDGVYNEQFF
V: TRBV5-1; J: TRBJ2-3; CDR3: CASSKGLAGETQYF
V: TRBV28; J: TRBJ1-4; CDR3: CASSFRQGVFF
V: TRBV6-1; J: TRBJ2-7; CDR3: CASSEVGLLTYEQYF
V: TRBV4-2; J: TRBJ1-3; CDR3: CASSQDQGTGNTIYF
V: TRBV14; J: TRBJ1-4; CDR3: CASSQNPPRGMFF
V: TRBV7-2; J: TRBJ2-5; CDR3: CASSSLAPETQYF
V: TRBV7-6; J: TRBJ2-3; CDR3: CASSPAGGIEADTQYF
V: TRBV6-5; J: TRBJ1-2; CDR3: CASSYGSGYTF
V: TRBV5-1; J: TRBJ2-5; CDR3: CASSFDLPETQYF
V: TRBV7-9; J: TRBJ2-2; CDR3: CASSPQGGELFF
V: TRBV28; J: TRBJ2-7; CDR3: CASSLLSSGASYEQYF
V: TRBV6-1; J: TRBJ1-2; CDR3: CASSEGTGSNYGYTF
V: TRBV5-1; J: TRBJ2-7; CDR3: CASSLGGAVNEQYF
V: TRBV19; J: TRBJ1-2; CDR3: CASSPYGQGAYGYTF
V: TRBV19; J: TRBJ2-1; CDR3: CASSIASLAYEQFF
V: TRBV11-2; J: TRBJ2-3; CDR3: CASSLDRGTDTQYF
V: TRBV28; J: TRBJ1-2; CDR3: CASSPDREAGYTF
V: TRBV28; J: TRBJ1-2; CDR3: CASSLYREPNYGYTF
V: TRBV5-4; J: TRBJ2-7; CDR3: CASSPSVQGAYEQYF
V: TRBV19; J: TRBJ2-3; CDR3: CASSSTQGPDTQYF
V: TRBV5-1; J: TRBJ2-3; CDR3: CASTPASALTDTQYF
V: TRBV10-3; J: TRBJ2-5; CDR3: CAISEYLSNQETQYF
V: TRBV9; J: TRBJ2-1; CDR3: CASSQGGEEQFF
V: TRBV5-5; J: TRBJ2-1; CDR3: CASSSFIAQDQRFF